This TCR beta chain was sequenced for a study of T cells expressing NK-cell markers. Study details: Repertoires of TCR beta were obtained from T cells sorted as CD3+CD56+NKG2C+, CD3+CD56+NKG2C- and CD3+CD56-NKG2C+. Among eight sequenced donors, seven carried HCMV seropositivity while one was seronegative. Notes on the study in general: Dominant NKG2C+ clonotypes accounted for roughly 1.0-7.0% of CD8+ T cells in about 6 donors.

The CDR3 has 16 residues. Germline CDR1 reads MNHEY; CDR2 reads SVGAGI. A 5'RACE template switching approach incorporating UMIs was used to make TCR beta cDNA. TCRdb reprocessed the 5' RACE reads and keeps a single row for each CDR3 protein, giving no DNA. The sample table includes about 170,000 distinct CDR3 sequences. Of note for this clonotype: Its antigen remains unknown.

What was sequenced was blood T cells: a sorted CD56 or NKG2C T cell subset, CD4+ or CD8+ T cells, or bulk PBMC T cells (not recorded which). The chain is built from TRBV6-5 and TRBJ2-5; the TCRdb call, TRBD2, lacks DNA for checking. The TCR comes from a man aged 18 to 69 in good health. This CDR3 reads CASSHLGSGLTETQYF.